These 16 T cell receptor beta chains originate from one sample sequenced in a study of beta chain features in type 1 diabetes. Study-wide findings and caveats: Type 1 diabetes patients had moderately but significantly shorter TCRB CDR3s in all four CD4+ subsets.

As every portion of the isolated RNA was reverse transcribed, the sequencing read expressed TCRB transcripts. Profiling relied on immunoSEQ multiplex PCR, and the TCRdb table lists in-frame clones only, not all of them. The sample includes about 260,000 clones, around 25% of them seen just once. The antigens for these receptors are not known. Material: naive CD4+ T cells from blood. The receptors derive from a woman aged 30 to 39 with type 1 diabetes.

V usage is TRBV18 and J usage is TRBJ2-7, with D uncertain. CDR1 KGHSH and CDR2 LQKENI come from the germline V gene. The V end lost 3 bases, the J end lost 4 bases, and 7 bases lay between the germline ends. The CDR3 covers 12 residues. The CDR3 DNA reads as TGTGCCAGCTCACCTACAGAATACGAGCAGTACTTC. Amino acids: CASSPTEYEQYF.

The rearrangement uses TRBV7-9 and TRBJ2-3; maybe TRBD1 (5 bases). This CDR3 comprises 12 residues. CDR1 is SEHNR and CDR2 is FQNEAQ in the germline V gene (reference sequence). The ends were cut back, 4 bases at V and 5 bases at J, with 7 bases in the middle. CDR3 coding DNA: TGTGCCAGCAGCTCAGGGCGAGATACGCAGTATTTT. Its protein is CASSSGRDTQYF.

The rearrangement uses TRBV7-2 and TRBJ2-5; tentative D call: TRBD2 (5 bases). The CDR3 has 16 residues. With 2 bases removed from V and 1 base from J, the gap between germline ends came to 14 bases. CDR1 and CDR2 from the germline V gene are SGHTA and FQGNSA. CDR3: CASSLIPGIVQETQYF. In DNA form, the CDR3 reads TGTGCCAGCAGCTTAATTCCGGGGATAGTCCAAGAGACCCAGTACTTC.

This clone was observed a handful of times. This rearrangement joins TRBV5-4 to TRBJ2-3; no reliable D call. The germline V gene has CDR1 SGHNT and CDR2 YYREEE (reference sequence). Trimming shortened V by 0 bases and J by 4 bases, and 9 bases separated the two germline ends. This CDR3 is 14 amino acids long. The CDR3 sequence is CASSLGWSPDTQYF. CDR3 DNA sequence: TGTGCCAGCAGCTTGGGCTGGAGCCCAGATACGCAGTATTTT.

The chain is built from TRBV5-1 and TRBJ2-3; 8 nucleotides line up with TRBD1. Germline values: CDR1 SGHRS, CDR2 YFSETQ. Germline trimming cut 7 bases from V and 6 bases from J; bases unmatched to any gene: 13. CDR3 length equals 15 residues. The CDR3 coding sequence is TGCGCCAGCGCAATTCTACAGGGGGAAGGGGATACGCAGTATTTT. Its protein product is CASAILQGEGDTQYF.

The DNA of the CDR3 is TGTGCCCTGGGAGGGCTGCAACTGAACACTGAAGCTTTCTTT. Protein product: CALGGLQLNTEAFF. This chain connects TRBV6-1 to TRBJ1-1; D is unresolved. CDR3 length equals 14 residues. Germline V gives CDR1 MNHNS, CDR2 SASEGT. V lost 11 bases to trimming and J lost 0 bases, with 16 bases between them.

J is TRBJ1-2 and V is TRBV9; TRBD1 aligns across 7 bases. Looked up from germline, CDR1 is SGDLS and CDR2 is YYNGEE. Losses at the gene ends were 0 bases for V and 7 bases for J; bases not matched to a gene: 3. This CDR3 contains 13 residues. The CDR3 sequence is CASSVETGTGYTF. Here the CDR3 DNA reads TGTGCCAGCAGCGTAGAGACAGGGACTGGCTACACCTTC.

The chain has TRBV7-8 and TRBJ2-1; 9 bases agree with TRBD2. The CDR3 extends over 16 amino acids. V was clipped by 6 bases and J by 1 base; unmatched bases: 7. In germline, CDR1 is SGHVS, CDR2 FQNEAQ. The DNA of the CDR3 is TGTGCCAGCAGGAATAGCGGGAGCCTATCCTACAATGAGCAGTTCTTC. Translated: CASRNSGSLSYNEQFF. Using reference TRBV7-8 and TRBJ2-1 for the parts outside the CDR3, the full variable domain is GAGVSQSPRYKVAKRGQDVALRCDPISGHVSLFWYQQALGQGPEFLTYFQNEAQLDKSGLPSDRFFAERPEGSVSTLKIQRTQQEDSAVYLCASRNSGSLSYNEQFFGPGTRLTVL.

This clone was seen more than once but under ten times. CDR3 sequence: CSVGQSLNTEAFF. The CDR3 DNA reads as TGCAGCGTTGGGCAGTCCTTGAACACTGAAGCTTTCTTT. V gene TRBV29-1 combines with J gene TRBJ1-1, with D unresolved. CDR3 length: 13 residues. The ends were cut back, 4 bases at V and 0 bases at J, with 9 bases in the middle. The germline V gene has CDR1 SQVTM and CDR2 ANQGSEA.

The rearrangement links TRBV9 to TRBJ2-1; 9 bases align to TRBD2. This CDR3 is 15 amino acids long. Germline loops: CDR1 SGDLS, CDR2 YYNGEE. The junction had 8 bases not matched to a gene; V was cut back by 4 bases and J by 6 bases. CDR3 bases: TGTGCCAGCAGCCCGACTAGCGGACGCCTCAATGAGCAGTTCTTC. Amino acid sequence: CASSPTSGRLNEQFF. The full variable domain, in which reference TRBV9 and TRBJ2-1 provide the parts outside the CDR3, is DSGVTQTPKHLITATGQRVTLRCSPRSGDLSVYWYQQSLDQGLQFLIQYYNGEERAKGNILERFSAQQFPDLHSELNLSSLELGDSALYFCASSPTSGRLNEQFFGPGTRLTVL.

The rearrangement uses TRBV11-3 and TRBJ1-1; unclear D gene. The V gene's germline CDR1 is SGHNT and CDR2 YENEEA. The CDR3 is made up of 13 amino acids. Trimming cost V 1 base and J 4 bases, with 7 bases left between them. In DNA form, the CDR3 reads TGTGCCAGCAGCTTAGCCGGTGGCACTGAAGCTTTCTTT. This sequence encodes CASSLAGGTEAFF.

V usage is TRBV30 and J usage is TRBJ1-4; D gene uncertain. CDR3 length: 13 residues. Trimming shortened V by 0 bases and J by 8 bases, and 10 bases separated the two germline ends. Germline CDR1 is GTSNPN and CDR2 is SVGIG (reference sequence). The CDR3 reads CAWSVRFGEKLFF. The CDR3 DNA sequence: TGTGCCTGGAGTGTGCGGTTTGGGGAAAAACTGTTTTTT.

This clone was picked up a small number of times. This chain uses TRBV6-1 with TRBJ2-7, with TRBD1 matching over 9 bases. This CDR3 is built from 14 residues. Unmatched junction bases numbered 8, after V lost 8 bases and J lost 3 bases. Germline lookup yields CDR1 MNHNS and CDR2 SASEGT. The CDR3 loop reads CASGRQGVGYEQYF. CDR3 DNA sequence: TGTGCCAGCGGGCGACAGGGGGTGGGCTACGAGCAGTACTTC.

The rearrangement uses TRBV6-6 and TRBJ2-1, with TRBD1 matching over 8 bases. V dropped 4 bases and J dropped 2; count of bases not matched to a gene: 7. This CDR3 spans 16 amino acids. The germline V gene encodes CDR1 MNHNY and CDR2 SVGAGI (reference sequence). CDR3 sequence reads: CASSSKQGETYNEQFF. The CDR3 DNA reads TGTGCCAGCAGTTCCAAACAGGGGGAGACCTACAATGAGCAGTTCTTC.

The V call is TRBV2, the J call TRBJ2-4; no clear D gene. CDR1 and CDR2 from the germline V gene are SNHLY and FYNNEI. V was cut by 5 bases and J by 0 bases, with 11 bases left in between. This CDR3 spans 15 amino acids. The CDR3: CASSYQPGAKNIQYF. For the CDR3, the DNA is TGTGCCAGCAGTTACCAGCCAGGAGCCAAAAACATTCAGTACTTC.

The chain uses TRBV9 and TRBJ2-5; possible D gene TRBD1, 5 bases. The germline gives CDR1 SGDLS, CDR2 YYNGEE. CDR3 size: 13 residues. Trimming removed 5 bases at V and 1 base at J, with 9 bases between. CDR3 in DNA: TGTGCCAGCAGAGAAGACAGCCAAGAGACCCAGTACTTC. Amino acid sequence: CASREDSQETQYF.